Included here is one TCR beta chain sequence, with context. As yet, its antigen is unknown. Researchers picked out CD4+ and CD8+ T cells from PBMCs by sorting. Extraction of RNA preceded its reverse transcription into cDNA, which served as the sequencing template. Sequencing was performed with immunoSEQ multiplex PCR; in TCRdb, only in-frame clones are kept and a portion is missing. Altogether 130,000 to 150,000 clones are present, over 80% being singletons, with the ten largest covering over 13%. This record comes from a study of CD8+ T cells in alopecia areata. On the study more broadly: For the treated group, dosing was oral tofacitinib at 5 to 10 mg twice daily. Dosing with tofacitinib proceeded for 6 to 18 months, followed by 6 months off drug.

Whole-study findings and limits: Affected scalp, especially in alopecia totalis/universalis, had a higher clonality than normal scalp did.

Sequenced material: CD8+ T cells sorted from blood, taken at week 0. This TCR was recovered from a human donor with alopecia areata.

The CDR3 DNA sequence: TGTGCCAGCAGTCCCGTCGACAGGTACTACACCGGGGAGCTGTTTTTT. Protein product: CASSPVDRYYTGELFF. The gene calls are TRBV27 and TRBJ2-2, with D maybe TRBD1 (6 bases). The germline gives CDR1 MNHEY, CDR2 SMNVEV (reference sequence). This CDR3 contains 16 residues. Deletions cut 5 bases from V and 3 bases from J, with 16 bases between.